The 28 T cell receptor beta chains below were found in one sample sequenced in a study of early T cells in non-severe SARS-CoV-2 infection. TCRdb called the 5' RACE reads again in MiXCR, with one record for every CDR3 protein. Seen here are under 50,000 distinct CDR3 sequences, less than 30% observed once, and the top ten hold around 5%. The sequencing used whole blood, collected at baseline. The receptors were gathered from an adult who was a healthcare worker with PCR-confirmed SARS-CoV-2 infection or an uninfected control (not recorded which).

The V and J genes are TRBV12-3 or TRBV12-4 and TRBJ1-5, with unresolved D. This CDR3 region has 16 residues. Deletions cut 4 bases from V and 1 base from J, with 14 bases between. The DNA of the CDR3 is TGTGCCAGCAGTTATTCCGGGGTCTCAAGCAATCAGCCCCAGCATTTT. Translated: CASSYSGVSSNQPQHF.

This clonotype was counted only a few times. The chain couples TRBV29-1 to TRBJ1-2; weak D call: TRBD1 (5 bases). The CDR3 is 14 amino acids. V dropped 7 bases and J dropped 4 bases, with 19 bases sitting between them. Germline values: CDR1 SQVTM, CDR2 ANQGSEA. The CDR3 coding sequence is TGCAGCGCCCTCGCCCCAGGGCCTCTCTATGGCTACACCTTC. It specifies CSALAPGPLYGYTF.

The rearrangement uses TRBV5-4 and TRBJ2-7; D is ambiguous. Trimming pared 2 bases from V and 1 base from J, leaving 7 bases between. Germline lookup yields CDR1 SGHNT and CDR2 YYREEE (reference sequence). The CDR3 runs 13 residues. The CDR3 DNA reads TGTGCCAGCAGCTTTGTACAGTCCTACGAGCAGTACTTC. Translating it yields CASSFVQSYEQYF. The entire variable domain, with the rest obtained from reference TRBV5-4 and TRBJ2-7, is as follows: ETGVTQSPTHLIKTRGQQVTLRCSSQSGHNTVSWYQQALGQGPQFIFQYYREEENGRGNFPPRFSGLQFPNYSSELNVNALELDDSALYLCASSFVQSYEQYFGPGTRLTVT.

The V gene is TRBV9, the J gene TRBJ2-3; D is perhaps TRBD1 or TRBD2 (6 bases each). Germline loops: CDR1 SGDLS, CDR2 YYNGEE. Between the trimmed V and J ends, which lost 1 base and 2 bases, there was a span of 17 bases. The CDR3 contains 17 residues. CDR3 sequence reads: CASSVKDSPGATDTQYF. DNA of the CDR3: TGTGCCAGCAGCGTAAAGGACTCTCCGGGGGCCACAGATACGCAGTATTTT.

The table lists this clonotype with a few counts. The genes are TRBV7-2 and TRBJ1-5, with D unresolved. The CDR3 has 13 residues. V lost 5 bases to trimming and J lost 7 bases, with 12 bases between them. The germline gives CDR1 SGHTA, CDR2 FQGNSA. CDR3 region: CASSNPPAQPQHF. CDR3 DNA sequence: TGTGCCAGCAGCAACCCCCCAGCGCAGCCCCAGCATTTT.

In its sample, this clonotype was seen a few times. The CDR3 DNA reads TGTGCCAGCAGTGACTCGAAGGAAGGGTTCAATTCACCCCTCCACTTT. Amino acid sequence: CASSDSKEGFNSPLHF. The chain joins TRBV6-4 to TRBJ1-6, with D unresolved. Germline assignment: CDR1 MRHNA and CDR2 SNTAGT. With 0 bases removed from V and 7 bases from J, the gap between germline ends came to 13 bases. The CDR3 contains 16 residues.

The rearrangement links TRBV18 to TRBJ2-5, with D maybe TRBD1 (5 bases). Trimming shortened V by 3 bases and J by 3 bases, and 17 bases separated the two germline ends. This CDR3 is built from 16 residues. Per the germline V gene, CDR1 is KGHSH and CDR2 is LQKENI. The CDR3 protein is CASSPLQDIPKETQYF. CDR3 DNA: TGTGCCAGCTCACCCCTCCAGGACATACCTAAAGAGACCCAGTACTTC.

The chain is built from TRBV27 and TRBJ2-3, with D perhaps TRBD1 (6 bases). The germline V and J ends were trimmed by 2 bases and 2 bases, with 14 bases remaining between them. The germline CDR1 and CDR2 sequences are MNHEY and SMNVEV (reference sequence). This CDR3 is 16 amino acids long. The CDR3, as DNA: TGTGCCAGCAGTTTAATGCTGGACAGCCCCACAGATACGCAGTATTTT. Translation: CASSLMLDSPTDTQYF.

CDR3 in DNA: TGCGCCAGCAGGATGAACATTAAAGACAATGAGCAGTTCTTC. Translating it yields CASRMNIKDNEQFF. This sequence joins TRBV5-1 and TRBJ2-1; no clear D gene. Trimming removed 5 bases from V and 5 bases from J, with 14 bases in between. Germline V CDR1 and CDR2: SGHRS, YFSETQ. The CDR3 length is 14 residues.

This chain connects TRBV10-2 to TRBJ1-1; TRBD1 aligns across 7 bases. CDR3 length: 14 amino acids. Germline V gives CDR1 WSHSY, CDR2 SAAADI. V was pared by 5 bases and J by 0 bases, with 3 bases of the junction left unmatched. CDR3 protein: CASSSTGMNTEAFF. The CDR3 region has the DNA TGCGCCAGCAGTTCGACAGGGATGAACACTGAAGCTTTCTTT.

This chain connects TRBV6-6 to TRBJ2-3; D may be TRBD1 or TRBD2 (6 bases each). This CDR3 has 17 residues. The germline V and J ends were trimmed by 6 bases and 4 bases, with 23 bases remaining between them. Germline V CDR1 and CDR2: MNHNY, SVGAGI (reference sequence). CDR3 sequence reads: CASSSVGGPTSPDTQYF. The CDR3 bases are TGTGCCAGCAGCTCCGTAGGGGGGCCGACCTCCCCAGATACGCAGTATTTT.

The genes are TRBV2 and TRBJ1-1; D gene ambiguous. Trimming left V 3 bases short and J 4 bases short, with 12 bases between. Germline V gene data show CDR1 as SNHLY and CDR2 as FYNNEI. CDR3 length: 14 amino acids. CDR3 protein: CASSDLGIGTEAFF. The CDR3 DNA reads as TGTGCCAGCAGTGATTTGGGAATTGGCACTGAAGCTTTCTTT. The variable domain in full, completed from reference TRBV2 and TRBJ1-1, reads EPEVTQTPSHQVTQMGQEVILRCVPISNHLYFYWYRQILGQKVEFLVSFYNNEISEKSEIFDDQFSVERPDGSNFTLKIRSTKLEDSAMYFCASSDLGIGTEAFFGQGTRLTVV.

The genes are TRBV7-9 and TRBJ2-2; D is unresolved. The V and J ends lost 5 bases and 3 bases respectively, with 10 bases between them. The CDR3 length is 14 residues. CDR1 is SEHNR and CDR2 is FQNEAQ in the germline V gene (reference sequence). Here the CDR3 DNA reads TGTGCCAGCAGCCTCCGGGCCTACACCGGGGAGCTGTTTTTT. Translated: CASSLRAYTGELFF.

Only a few counts were recorded for this clonotype. The rearrangement uses TRBV12-3 or TRBV12-4 and TRBJ2-1; the match to TRBD1 covers 8 bases. This CDR3 region has 17 residues. The junction had 11 bases not matched to a gene; V was cut back by 2 bases and J by 5 bases. CDR3 protein: CASSLWAGGARHNEQFF. Here the CDR3 DNA reads TGTGCCAGCAGTTTATGGGCAGGGGGCGCGAGGCACAATGAGCAGTTCTTC.

Many counts were recorded for this clonotype. The chain couples TRBV7-8 to TRBJ1-1, with D unresolved. V lost 5 bases to trimming and J lost 0 bases, with 7 bases between them. In germline, CDR1 is SGHVS, CDR2 FQNEAQ. The CDR3 spans 13 residues. The CDR3 here is CASSPQMNTEAFF. CDR3 in DNA: TGTGCCAGCAGCCCACAGATGAACACTGAAGCTTTCTTT.

The V and J genes are TRBV10-1 and TRBJ2-7; 15 bases are shared with TRBD2. Germline V lookup: CDR1 WNHNN, CDR2 SYGVQD (reference sequence). This CDR3 has 15 amino acids. The ends lost 6 bases at V and 6 bases at J; junction bases unmatched: 6. CDR3 sequence reads: CASSPGTSGGFEQYF. The CDR3 bases are TGCGCCAGCAGCCCCGGGACTAGCGGGGGGTTCGAGCAGTACTTC.

This clonotype was detected a few times. The chain employs TRBV4-2 and TRBJ1-1, with no clear D. Trimming shortened V by 0 bases and J by 3 bases, and 8 bases separated the two germline ends. Germline V lookup: CDR1 LGHNA, CDR2 YNFKEQ. This CDR3 comprises 14 residues. The CDR3, as DNA: TGTGCCAGCAGCCAAGAGAGGCCAGACACTGAAGCTTTCTTT. Its translation is CASSQERPDTEAFF.

The rearrangement joins TRBV18 to TRBJ2-3; TRBD1 or TRBD2 may be the D gene (5 bases each). Germline assignment: CDR1 KGHSH and CDR2 LQKENI. With 6 bases removed from V and 3 bases from J, the gap between germline ends came to 16 bases. This CDR3 region has 15 residues. In DNA form, the CDR3 reads TGTGCCAGCTCTCCGGGGCTCCCTATGACAGATACGCAGTATTTT. Protein sequence: CASSPGLPMTDTQYF.

The chain recombines TRBV19 with TRBJ1-5; D uncertain. CDR1 and CDR2 (germline): LNHDA, SQIVND (reference sequence). Trimming cost V 3 bases and J 7 bases, with 10 bases left between them. CDR3 length: 13 amino acids. CDR3 sequence reads: CASSISARQPQHF. Written as DNA, the CDR3 is TGTGCCAGTAGTATCTCAGCAAGGCAGCCCCAGCATTTT.

V gene TRBV19 combines with J gene TRBJ1-5; no definite D call. V was pared by 10 bases and J by 0 bases, with 10 bases between. The CDR3 sequence is 13 residues long. Per the germline V gene, CDR1 is LNHDA and CDR2 is SQIVND (reference sequence). In nucleotides, the CDR3 is TGTGCCACGGATGGTTATAGCAATCAGCCCCAGCATTTT. Protein product: CATDGYSNQPQHF.

The rearrangement uses TRBV6-2 or TRBV6-3 and TRBJ2-7; possibly TRBD2 for D (6 bases). Germline CDR1 and CDR2: MNHEY and SVGEGT. V was cut by 5 bases and J by 0 bases, with 14 bases left in between. The CDR3 sequence is 15 residues long. For the CDR3, the DNA is TGTGCCAGCAGTACGGGACTTGGGGCCTCCTACGAGCAGTACTTC. Protein product: CASSTGLGASYEQYF.

This clonotype was seen a few times. The chain has TRBV29-1 and TRBJ1-1; tentative D call: TRBD1 (5 bases). V was pared by 3 bases and J by 4 bases, with 18 bases between. CDR1 SQVTM and CDR2 ANQGSEA come from the germline V gene. The CDR3 has 15 residues. The CDR3 sequence is CSVDAGRGTATEAFF. In nucleotides, the CDR3 is TGCAGCGTTGACGCTGGGCGGGGGACGGCCACTGAAGCTTTCTTT.

The chain uses TRBV7-2 and TRBJ2-1, with 8 bases that match TRBD2. Germline V gene data show CDR1 as SGHTA and CDR2 as FQGNSA. Trimming at V came to 5 bases and at J to 3 bases, leaving 9 bases not matched to a gene. The CDR3 is 16 residues long. CDR3 in DNA: TGTGCCAGCAGCCGCGGGGGGACCGTTCTCTACAATGAGCAGTTCTTC. It codes for CASSRGGTVLYNEQFF.

This chain joins TRBV6-6 and TRBJ1-3; D is possibly TRBD1 (5 bases). The germline V gene has CDR1 MNHNY and CDR2 SVGAGI (reference sequence). The CDR3 totals 14 residues. Trimming removed 2 bases from V and 3 bases from J, with 8 bases in between. The CDR3 loop reads CASSYEGDGNTIYF. CDR3 in DNA: TGTGCCAGCAGTTACGAAGGGGATGGAAACACCATATATTTT.

The CDR3 region has the DNA TGTGCCAGCAGCAACCGGGACACCTTCAACATTCAGTACTTC. Translation gives CASSNRDTFNIQYF. The chain is built from TRBV2 and TRBJ2-4; TRBD1 might be the D (6 bases). The V end was cut by 6 bases, the J end by 7 bases, with 16 bases between. Germline V gene lookup returns CDR1 SNHLY and CDR2 FYNNEI. CDR3 length: 14 residues.

This clonotype occurred a few times. The gene calls are TRBV12-3 or TRBV12-4 and TRBJ1-1; maybe TRBD1 (5 bases). The CDR3 has 15 residues. The V end was cut by 2 bases, the J end by 3 bases, with 13 bases between. The CDR3 is CASSLRSGDYTEAFF. DNA for the CDR3: TGTGCCAGCAGTTTAAGATCCGGGGACTACACTGAAGCTTTCTTT.

This clonotype was picked up a small number of times. Germline and junction disagree at one end, which may indicate a read error. The chain combines TRBV4-2 with TRBJ2-2; TRBD2 is a possible D gene (5 bases). Per the germline V gene, CDR1 is LGHNA and CDR2 is YNFKEQ. The CDR3 runs 15 residues. The CDR3 region is CASSQEIGNSGELFF. DNA of the CDR3: TGTGCCAGCAGCCAAGAGATCGGGAACTCCGGGGAGCTGTTTTTT.

This clonotype was recorded many times. The V and J genes are TRBV2 and TRBJ2-5, with 12 bases identical to TRBD2. CDR3 length: 17 residues. V gave up 11 bases and J gave up 1 base; unmatched junction bases: 14. The V gene's germline CDR1 is SNHLY and CDR2 FYNNEI. The CDR3 nucleotides are TGTGCCGGCCACCCGCGCCGACTAGCGGGGGCCCAAGAGACCCAGTACTTC. Amino acids: CAGHPRRLAGAQETQYF.